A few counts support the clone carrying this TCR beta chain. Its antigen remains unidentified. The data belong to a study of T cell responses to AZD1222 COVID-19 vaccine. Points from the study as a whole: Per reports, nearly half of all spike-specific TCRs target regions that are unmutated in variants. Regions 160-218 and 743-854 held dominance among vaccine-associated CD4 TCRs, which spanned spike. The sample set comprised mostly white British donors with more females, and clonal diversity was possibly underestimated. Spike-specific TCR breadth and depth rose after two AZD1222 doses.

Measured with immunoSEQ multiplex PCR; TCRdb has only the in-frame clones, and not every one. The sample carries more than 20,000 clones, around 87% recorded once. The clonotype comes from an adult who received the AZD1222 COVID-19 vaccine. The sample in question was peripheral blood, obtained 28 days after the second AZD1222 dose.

The CDR3 is CSVRGQGIGETQYF. DNA for the CDR3: TGCAGCGTTAGGGGACAGGGCATTGGAGAGACCCAGTACTTC. The rearrangement links TRBV29-1 to TRBJ2-5; 9 bases are shared with TRBD1. The CDR3 is 14 amino acids. Germline-derived CDR1 and CDR2 are SQVTM and ANQGSEA. V was clipped by 5 bases and J by 4 bases; unmatched bases: 8.